Listed below are T cell receptor beta chains from one sample, sequenced in a study of vaccination and CD4 T cells after COVID-19. Their antigens are not known. One entry per CDR3 protein, called by TCRdb with MiXCR from the PCR reads. The data contain around 6,300 distinct CDR3 sequences, about 71% of them singletons. Sequencing was performed on CD4+ T cells from blood, cultured in vitro. The receptors originated from a human donor in good health. CDR3s include the opening cysteine and the closing phenylalanine or tryptophan. The D gene is left open where the match is weak. Expanded clones get a size class; other rows say once, few or many, or leave the size out.

D | J | V | size | DNA | CDR3
TRBD2 | TRBJ2-5 | TRBV27 | . | TGTGCCAGCAGTTTAGGGCGGGGGGCAAGTGTGAAGGGCCAGTACTTC | CASSLGRGASVKGQYF
TRBD1 | TRBJ1-2 | TRBV2 | . | TGTGCCAGCAGATACAGGGGCGGCAACTATGGCTACACCTTC | CASRYRGGNYGYTF
. | TRBJ2-7 | TRBV5-4 | . | TGTGCCAGCAGCTTAGGGACATCGCCCTACGAGCAGTACTTC | CASSLGTSPYEQYF
. | TRBJ1-2 | TRBV7-9 | few | TGTGCCAGCAGCTTGCGGGATTCTGGGGGCTACACCTTC | CASSLRDSGGYTF
. | TRBJ1-6 | TRBV6-1 | . | TGTGCCAGCAACGGGGGCGGGGGAAATTCACCCCTCCACTTT | CASNGGGGNSPLHF
. | TRBJ2-1 | TRBV11-2 | . | TGTGCCAGCAGCCCAGGGGCGGCCTACAATGAGCAGTTCTTC | CASSPGAAYNEQFF
TRBD1 | TRBJ1-2 | TRBV5-4 | . | TGTGCCAGCAGCCCCGGACAGGGGAGTAACTATGGCTACACCTTC | CASSPGQGSNYGYTF
TRBD1 | TRBJ1-2 | TRBV5-1 | . | TGCGCCAGCAGCTCTGGCGGGACTACAGGGGAGGGCTACACCTTC | CASSSGGTTGEGYTF
. | TRBJ1-6 | TRBV11-2 | . | TGTGCCAGCAGCCTAGATACTGGATCTTTCTCACCCCTCCACTTT | CASSLDTGSFSPLHF
. | TRBJ2-3 | TRBV27 | . | TGTGCCAGCAGTCCCCGGGACGCAACCACAGATACGCAGTATTTT | CASSPRDATTDTQYF
. | TRBJ1-5 | TRBV27 | . | TGTGCCAGCAGTTTAAGGCAGGGCCCCCAGCCCCAGCATTTT | CASSLRQGPQPQHF
. | TRBJ1-3 | TRBV7-2 | . | TGTGCCAGCAGCTTGCAGGGACCGTGGACTGGAAACACCATATATTTT | CASSLQGPWTGNTIYF
. | TRBJ2-3 | TRBV7-2 | . | TGTGCCAGCAGCTCTAGCACAGATACGCAGTATTTT | CASSSSTDTQYF
. | TRBJ2-3 | TRBV7-2 | . | TGTGCCAGCAGCCTCGGGAGTTATACGCAGTATTTT | CASSLGSYTQYF
. | TRBJ2-5 | TRBV20-1 | . | TGCAGTGCCACAATTGTCGGGGGAGAGACCCAGTACTTC | CSATIVGGETQYF
TRBD1 | TRBJ2-5 | TRBV7-9 | once | TGTGCCAGCAGACTGTTACGACAGGGGGAAGAGACCCAGTACTTC | CASRLLRQGEETQYF
TRBD2 | TRBJ2-3 | TRBV7-9 | . | TGTGCCAGCAGCTCTAGCGGGGGTGGAGATACGCAGTATTTT | CASSSSGGGDTQYF
TRBD1 | TRBJ1-2 | TRBV7-2 | once | TGTGCCAGCAGCTTAGAGGGGGCGCGAAGTGGCTACACCTTC | CASSLEGARSGYTF
. | TRBJ2-3 | TRBV30 | . | TGTGCCTGGAGTCCACATAGCGGGACAGGGCTTTCCCCAGATACGCAGTATTTT | CAWSPHSGTGLSPDTQYF
. | TRBJ2-1 | TRBV7-8 | . | TGTGCCAGCAGCTTAGATGAAGGCTATCGGGAAGGGACCTACAATGAGCAGTTCTTC | CASSLDEGYREGTYNEQFF
TRBD1 | TRBJ1-5 | TRBV28 | . | TGTGCCAGCAGTTCAGGGGGTAGCAATCAGCCCCAGCATTTT | CASSSGGSNQPQHF
. | TRBJ2-7 | TRBV6-1 | . | TGTGCCAGCAGTGAAGCACAGGATGGCTACGAGCAGTACTTC | CASSEAQDGYEQYF
TRBD1 | TRBJ1-6 | TRBV6-2/TRBV6-3 | . | TGTGCCAGCAGTTACCGGACAGGGGTCAGTTCACCCCTCCACTTT | CASSYRTGVSSPLHF
TRBD1 | TRBJ1-6 | TRBV6-5 | . | TGTGCCAGCAGTTACTCGAAGGGGGCTGTGACACCCCTCCACTTT | CASSYSKGAVTPLHF
. | TRBJ1-1 | TRBV15 | . | TGTGCCACCAGCAGAGAGGAGGGTACGACTTTCTTT | CATSREEGTTFF